These T cell receptor beta chains were read from a single sample in a study of T cells after yellow fever vaccination. Each CDR3 protein is one row after TCRdb ran MiXCR on the 5' RACE reads. The sample lists hundreds of thousands of distinct CDR3 sequences; 9% to 15% were seen once. Sequencing was performed on PBMCs, taken on the day of the yellow fever booster vaccination. These receptors were taken from a man aged 30 to 39 who received the YFV17D yellow fever vaccine. CDR3s include the opening cysteine and the closing phenylalanine or tryptophan. The order of the fields is clone size, J gene, D gene, V gene, CDR3 protein, CDR3 DNA. D genes are given only for firm matches. Not every row has a clone size; where given, it reads once, few, many or a size class.

few TRBJ2-5 TRBD2 TRBV30 CARKAAGGGETQYF TGTGCCCGAAAGGCGGCGGGAGGAGGAGAGACCCAGTACTTC
. TRBJ2-3 . TRBV5-1 CASSLGVEDTQYF TGCGCCAGCAGCTTGGGGGTAGAAGATACGCAGTATTTT
. TRBJ2-6 . TRBV28 CASSLNREGLSSGANVLTF TGTGCCAGCAGTTTAAACAGGGAGGGTCTTAGCTCTGGGGCCAACGTCCTGACTTTC
few TRBJ2-5 . TRBV29-1 CSVEDPRWETQYF TGCAGCGTTGAAGATCCCCGGTGGGAGACCCAGTACTTC
few TRBJ2-2 TRBD1 TRBV29-1 CSVGDRDGELFF TGCAGCGTTGGGGACAGGGACGGGGAGCTGTTTTTT
. TRBJ2-1 . TRBV5-1 CASSPGGTGTSYNEQFF TGCGCCAGCAGCCCAGGCGGGACGGGAACCTCCTACAATGAGCAGTTCTTC
. TRBJ2-5 TRBD2 TRBV11-2 CASSLRVWGLAGGGQETQYF TGTGCCAGCAGCTTAAGGGTTTGGGGACTAGCGGGAGGCGGGCAAGAGACCCAGTACTTC
. TRBJ2-5 . TRBV10-3 CAISSAAQETQYF TGTGCCATCAGTTCAGCGGCCCAAGAGACCCAGTACTTC
. TRBJ2-7 TRBD2 TRBV12-3/TRBV12-4 CASSLSPLAGGAYEQYF TGTGCCAGCAGTTTATCTCCTTTAGCGGGAGGCGCCTACGAGCAGTACTTC
many TRBJ2-3 . TRBV25-1 CASSERVGTDTQYF TGTGCCAGCAGTGAAAGGGTGGGGACGGATACGCAGTATTTT
few TRBJ2-3 . TRBV30 CAWSAGLADTQYF TGTGCCTGGAGTGCCGGATTAGCAGATACGCAGTATTTT
. TRBJ2-5 . TRBV28 CASSDTVIQETQYF TGTGCCAGCAGTGATACGGTCATCCAAGAGACCCAGTACTTC
. TRBJ2-1 TRBD2 TRBV3-1 CAITQSGGGQQFF TGTGCCATCACACAAAGCGGGGGTGGTCAGCAGTTCTTC
. TRBJ2-7 TRBD1 TRBV10-3 CAITDRVGYEQYF TGTGCCATCACGGACAGGGTCGGGTACGAGCAGTACTTC